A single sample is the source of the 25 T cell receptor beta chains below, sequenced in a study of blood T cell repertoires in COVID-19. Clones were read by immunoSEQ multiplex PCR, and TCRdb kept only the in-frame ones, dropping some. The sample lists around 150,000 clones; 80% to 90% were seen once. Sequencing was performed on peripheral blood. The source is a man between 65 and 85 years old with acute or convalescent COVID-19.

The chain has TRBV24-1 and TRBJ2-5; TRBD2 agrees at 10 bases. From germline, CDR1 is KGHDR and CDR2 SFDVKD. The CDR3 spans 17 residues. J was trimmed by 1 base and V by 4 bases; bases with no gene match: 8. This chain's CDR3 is CATSDPGLAVAQETQYF. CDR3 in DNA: TGTGCCACCAGTGACCCCGGACTAGCGGTAGCCCAAGAGACCCAGTACTTC.

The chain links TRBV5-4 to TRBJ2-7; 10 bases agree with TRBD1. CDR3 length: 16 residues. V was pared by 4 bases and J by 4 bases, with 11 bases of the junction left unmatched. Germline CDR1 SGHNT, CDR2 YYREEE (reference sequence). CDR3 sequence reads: CASSQDTTGGWYEQYF. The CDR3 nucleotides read TGTGCCAGCAGCCAGGATACGACAGGGGGCTGGTACGAGCAGTACTTC.

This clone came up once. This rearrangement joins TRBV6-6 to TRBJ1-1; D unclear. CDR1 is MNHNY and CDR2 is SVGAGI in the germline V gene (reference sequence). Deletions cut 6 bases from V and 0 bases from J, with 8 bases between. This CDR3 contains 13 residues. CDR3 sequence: CASSPLMNTEAFF. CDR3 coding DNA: TGTGCCAGCAGCCCCTTAATGAACACTGAAGCTTTCTTT.

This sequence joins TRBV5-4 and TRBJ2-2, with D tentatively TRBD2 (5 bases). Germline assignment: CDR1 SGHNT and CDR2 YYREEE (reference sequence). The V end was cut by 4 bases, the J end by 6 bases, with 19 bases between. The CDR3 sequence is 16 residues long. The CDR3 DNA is TGTGCCAGCAGCCCGAAGAATCGGGGATCGGCCGGGGAGCTGTTTTTT. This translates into CASSPKNRGSAGELFF.

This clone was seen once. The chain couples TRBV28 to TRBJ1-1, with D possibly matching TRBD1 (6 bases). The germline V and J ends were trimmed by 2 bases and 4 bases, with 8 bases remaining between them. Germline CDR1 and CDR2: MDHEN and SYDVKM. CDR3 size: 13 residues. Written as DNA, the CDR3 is TGTGCCAGCAGTTTAGGACAGCTCACTGAAGCTTTCTTT. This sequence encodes CASSLGQLTEAFF.

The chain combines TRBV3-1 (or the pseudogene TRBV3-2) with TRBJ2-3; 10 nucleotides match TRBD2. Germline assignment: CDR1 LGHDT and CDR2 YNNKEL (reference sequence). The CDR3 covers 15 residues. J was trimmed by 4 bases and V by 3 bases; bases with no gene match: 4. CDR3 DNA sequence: TGTGCCAGCAGCCAGATAGCGGGAGGACCAGATACGCAGTATTTT. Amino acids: CASSQIAGGPDTQYF.

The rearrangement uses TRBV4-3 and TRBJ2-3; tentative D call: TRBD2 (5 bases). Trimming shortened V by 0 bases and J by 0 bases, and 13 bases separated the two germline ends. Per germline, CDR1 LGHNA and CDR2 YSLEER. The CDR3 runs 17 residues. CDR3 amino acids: CASSQDLEGYSTDTQYF. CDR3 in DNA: TGCGCCAGCAGCCAAGATCTCGAGGGTTATAGCACAGATACGCAGTATTTT.

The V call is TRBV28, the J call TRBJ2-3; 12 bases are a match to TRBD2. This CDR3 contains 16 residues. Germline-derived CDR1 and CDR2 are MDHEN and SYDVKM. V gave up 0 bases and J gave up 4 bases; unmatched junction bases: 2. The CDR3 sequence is CASSLWTSGSSDTQYF. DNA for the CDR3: TGTGCCAGCAGTTTATGGACTAGCGGGAGTTCAGATACGCAGTATTTT.

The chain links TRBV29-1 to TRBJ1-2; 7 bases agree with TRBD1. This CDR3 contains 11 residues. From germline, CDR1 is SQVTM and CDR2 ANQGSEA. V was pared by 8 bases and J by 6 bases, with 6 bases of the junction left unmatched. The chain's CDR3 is CSHWDSDGYTF. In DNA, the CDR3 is TGCAGCCACTGGGACAGTGATGGCTACACCTTC. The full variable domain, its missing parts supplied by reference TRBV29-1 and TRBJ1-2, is SAVISQKPSRDICQRGTSLTIQCQVDSQVTMMFWYRQQPGQSLTLIATANQGSEATYESGFVIDKFPISRPNLTFSTLTVSNMSPEDSSIYLCSHWDSDGYTFGSGTRLTVV.

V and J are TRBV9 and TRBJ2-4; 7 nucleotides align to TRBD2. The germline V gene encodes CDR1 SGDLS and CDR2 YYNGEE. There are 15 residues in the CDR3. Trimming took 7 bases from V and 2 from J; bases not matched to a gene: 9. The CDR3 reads CASSPREFSKNIQYF. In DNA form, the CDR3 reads TGTGCCAGCTCACCGCGGGAGTTCTCCAAAAACATTCAGTACTTC.

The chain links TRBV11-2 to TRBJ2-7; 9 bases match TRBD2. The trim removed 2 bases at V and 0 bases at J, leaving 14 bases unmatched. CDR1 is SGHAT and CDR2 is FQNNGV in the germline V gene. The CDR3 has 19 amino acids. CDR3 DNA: TGTGCCAGCAGCTTAAGGGTCAGCGGGAGGCCTTCCCGCTCCTACGAGCAGTACTTC. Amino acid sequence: CASSLRVSGRPSRSYEQYF.

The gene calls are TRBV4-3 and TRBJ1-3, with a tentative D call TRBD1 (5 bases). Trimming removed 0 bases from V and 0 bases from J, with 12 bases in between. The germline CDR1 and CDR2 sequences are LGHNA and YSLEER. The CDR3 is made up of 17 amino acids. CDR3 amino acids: CASSQEVQGYSGNTIYF. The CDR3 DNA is TGCGCCAGCAGCCAAGAGGTCCAGGGTTACTCTGGAAACACCATATATTTT.

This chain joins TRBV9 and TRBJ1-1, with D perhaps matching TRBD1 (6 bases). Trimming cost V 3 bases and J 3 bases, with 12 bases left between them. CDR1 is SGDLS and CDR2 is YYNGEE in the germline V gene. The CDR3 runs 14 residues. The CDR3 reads CASSGGPRYTEAFF. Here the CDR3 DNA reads TGTGCCAGCAGCGGGGGGCCTAGGTACACTGAAGCTTTCTTT. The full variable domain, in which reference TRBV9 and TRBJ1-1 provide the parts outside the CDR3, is DSGVTQTPKHLITATGQRVTLRCSPRSGDLSVYWYQQSLDQGLQFLIQYYNGEERAKGNILERFSAQQFPDLHSELNLSSLELGDSALYFCASSGGPRYTEAFFGQGTRLTVV.

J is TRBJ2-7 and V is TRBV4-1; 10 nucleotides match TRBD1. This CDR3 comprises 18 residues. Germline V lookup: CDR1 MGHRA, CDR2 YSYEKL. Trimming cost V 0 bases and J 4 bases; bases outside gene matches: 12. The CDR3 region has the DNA TGCGCCAGCAGCCAAGATTCGGGACAGGGGCTATACCTTTACGAGCAGTACTTC. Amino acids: CASSQDSGQGLYLYEQYF.

In DNA, the CDR3 is TGCGCCAGCAGCCAAGATATTGGGACAGGGGGACAGTACTTC. It codes for CASSQDIGTGGQYF. The V and J genes are TRBV4-3 and TRBJ2-4; 11 bases are shared with TRBD1. The CDR3 runs 14 residues. V trimming: 0 bases; J trimming: 13 bases; junction bases outside the gene matches: 5. Germline CDR1 LGHNA, CDR2 YSLEER.

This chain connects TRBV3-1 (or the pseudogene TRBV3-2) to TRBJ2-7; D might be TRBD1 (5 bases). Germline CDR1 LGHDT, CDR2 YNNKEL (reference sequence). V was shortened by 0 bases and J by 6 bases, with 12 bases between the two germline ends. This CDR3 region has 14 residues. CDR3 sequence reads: CASSQDGARPEQYF. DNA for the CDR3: TGTGCCAGCAGCCAAGATGGGGCTAGACCCGAGCAGTACTTC.

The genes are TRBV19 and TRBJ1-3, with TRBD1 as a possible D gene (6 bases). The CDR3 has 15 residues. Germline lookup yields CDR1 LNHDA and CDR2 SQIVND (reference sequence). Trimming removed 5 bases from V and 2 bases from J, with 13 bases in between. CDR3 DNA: TGTGCCAGTAGTGGAACCGGGACAACTGGAAACACCATATATTTT. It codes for CASSGTGTTGNTIYF. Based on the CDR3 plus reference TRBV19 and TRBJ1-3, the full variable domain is DGGITQSPKYLFRKEGQNVTLSCEQNLNHDAMYWYRQDPGQGLRLIYYSQIVNDFQKGDIAEGYSVSREKKESFPLTVTSAQKNPTAFYLCASSGTGTTGNTIYFGEGSWLTVV.

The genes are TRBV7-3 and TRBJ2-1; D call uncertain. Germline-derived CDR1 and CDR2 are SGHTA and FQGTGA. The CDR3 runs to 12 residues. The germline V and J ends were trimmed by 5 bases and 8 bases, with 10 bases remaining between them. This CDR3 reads CASSEDSDEQFF. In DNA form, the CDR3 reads TGTGCCAGCAGCGAGGATAGTGATGAGCAGTTCTTC.

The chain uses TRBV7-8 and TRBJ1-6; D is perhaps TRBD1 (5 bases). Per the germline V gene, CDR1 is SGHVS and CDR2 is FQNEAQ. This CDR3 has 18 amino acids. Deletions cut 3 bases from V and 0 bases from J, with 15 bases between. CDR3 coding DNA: TGTGCCAGCAGCTTCAGTACAGGTTCTAGCTCCTATAATTCACCCCTCCACTTT. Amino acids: CASSFSTGSSSYNSPLHF.

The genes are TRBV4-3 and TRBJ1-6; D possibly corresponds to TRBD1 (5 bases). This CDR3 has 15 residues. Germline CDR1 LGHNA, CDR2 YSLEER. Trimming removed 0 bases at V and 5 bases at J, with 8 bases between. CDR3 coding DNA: TGCGCCAGCAGCCAAGATGGACACAATAATTCACCCCTCCACTTT. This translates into CASSQDGHNNSPLHF.

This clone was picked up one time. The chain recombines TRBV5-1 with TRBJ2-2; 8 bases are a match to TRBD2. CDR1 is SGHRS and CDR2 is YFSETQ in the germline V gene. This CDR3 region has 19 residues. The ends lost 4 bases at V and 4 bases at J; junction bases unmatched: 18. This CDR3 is CASSNFRGLAGWSTGELFF. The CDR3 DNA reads TGCGCCAGCAGCAATTTTCGTGGACTAGCCGGTTGGAGCACCGGGGAGCTGTTTTTT.

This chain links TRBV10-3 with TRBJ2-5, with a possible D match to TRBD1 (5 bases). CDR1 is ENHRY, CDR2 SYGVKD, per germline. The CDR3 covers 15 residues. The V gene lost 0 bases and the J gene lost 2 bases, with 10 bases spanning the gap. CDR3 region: CAISESDSHQETQYF. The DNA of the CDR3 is TGTGCCATCAGTGAGTCAGACAGTCATCAAGAGACCCAGTACTTC.

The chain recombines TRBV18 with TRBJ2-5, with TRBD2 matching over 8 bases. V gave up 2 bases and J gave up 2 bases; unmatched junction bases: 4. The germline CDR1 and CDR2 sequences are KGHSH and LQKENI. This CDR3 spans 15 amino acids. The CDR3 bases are TGTGCCAGCTCACCAGCCACTAGCGGTCAAGAGACCCAGTACTTC. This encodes CASSPATSGQETQYF.

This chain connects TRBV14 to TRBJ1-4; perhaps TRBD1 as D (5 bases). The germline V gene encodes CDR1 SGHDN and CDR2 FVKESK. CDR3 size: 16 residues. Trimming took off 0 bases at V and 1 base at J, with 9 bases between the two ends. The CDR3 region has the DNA TGTGCCAGCAGCCAAGATGTAGGGGTAACTAATGAAAAACTGTTTTTT. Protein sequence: CASSQDVGVTNEKLFF.

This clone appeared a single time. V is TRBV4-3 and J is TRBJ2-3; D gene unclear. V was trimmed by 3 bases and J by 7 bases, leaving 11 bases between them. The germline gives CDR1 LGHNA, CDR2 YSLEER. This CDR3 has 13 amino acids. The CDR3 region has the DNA TGCGCCAGCAGCCAGGCCGCCCATTATACGCAGTATTTT. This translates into CASSQAAHYTQYF.